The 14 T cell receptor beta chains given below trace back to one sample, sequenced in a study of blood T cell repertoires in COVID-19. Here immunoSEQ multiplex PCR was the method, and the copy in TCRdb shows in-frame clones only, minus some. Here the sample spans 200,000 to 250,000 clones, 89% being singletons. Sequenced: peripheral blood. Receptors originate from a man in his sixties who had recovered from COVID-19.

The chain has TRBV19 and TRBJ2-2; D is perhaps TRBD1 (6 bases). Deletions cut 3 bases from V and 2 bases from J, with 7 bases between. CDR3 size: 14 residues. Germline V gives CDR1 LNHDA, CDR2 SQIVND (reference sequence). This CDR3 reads CASSMTGNTGELFF. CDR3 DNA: TGTGCCAGTAGTATGACAGGTAACACCGGGGAGCTGTTTTTT.

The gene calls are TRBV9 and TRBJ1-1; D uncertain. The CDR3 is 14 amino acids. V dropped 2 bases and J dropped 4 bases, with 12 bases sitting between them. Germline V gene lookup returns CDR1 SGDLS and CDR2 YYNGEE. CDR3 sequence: CASSVGRPGTEAFF. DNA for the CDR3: TGTGCCAGCAGCGTCGGGAGGCCAGGCACTGAAGCTTTCTTT.

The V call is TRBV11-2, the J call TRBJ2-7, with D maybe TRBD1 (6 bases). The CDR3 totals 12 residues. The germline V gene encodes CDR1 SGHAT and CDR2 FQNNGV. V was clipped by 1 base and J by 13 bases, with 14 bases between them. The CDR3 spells CASSLVSDSRYF. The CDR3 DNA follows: TGTGCCAGCAGCTTAGTCTCGGACAGCCGTTACTTC.

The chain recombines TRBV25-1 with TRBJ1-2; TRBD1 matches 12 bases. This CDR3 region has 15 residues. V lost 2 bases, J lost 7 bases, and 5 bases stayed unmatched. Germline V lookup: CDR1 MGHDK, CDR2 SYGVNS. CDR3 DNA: TGTGCCAGCAGTGAACGATGGGACAGGGGGCTTGGCTACACCTTC. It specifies CASSERWDRGLGYTF.

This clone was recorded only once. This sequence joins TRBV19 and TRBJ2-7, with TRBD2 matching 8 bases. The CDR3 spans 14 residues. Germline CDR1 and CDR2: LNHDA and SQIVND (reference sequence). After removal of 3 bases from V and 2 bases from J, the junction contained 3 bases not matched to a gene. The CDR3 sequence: CASSMGLGPYEQYF. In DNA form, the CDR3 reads TGTGCCAGTAGTATGGGACTAGGACCCTACGAGCAGTACTTC.

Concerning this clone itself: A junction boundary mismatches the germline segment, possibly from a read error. CDR3 coding DNA: TGTGCCAGCAGAGAAGGACTAGCGGGAGATGTTGAGCAGTTCTTC. This gives the protein CASREGLAGDVEQFF. This rearrangement joins TRBV6-1 to TRBJ2-1; 13 positions match TRBD2. The CDR3 covers 15 residues. Germline CDR1 is MNHNS and CDR2 is SASEGT.

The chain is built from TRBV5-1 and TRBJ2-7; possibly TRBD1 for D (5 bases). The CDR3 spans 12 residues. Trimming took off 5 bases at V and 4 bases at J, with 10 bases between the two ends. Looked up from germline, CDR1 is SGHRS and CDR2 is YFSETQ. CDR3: CASSRTTYEQYF. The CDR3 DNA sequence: TGCGCCAGCAGTCGGACAACATACGAGCAGTACTTC.

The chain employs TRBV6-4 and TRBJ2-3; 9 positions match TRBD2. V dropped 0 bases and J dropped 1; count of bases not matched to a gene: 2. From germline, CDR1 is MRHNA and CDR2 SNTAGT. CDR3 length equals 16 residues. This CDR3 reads CASSDSRLAGTDTQYF. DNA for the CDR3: TGTGCCAGCAGTGACTCGCGACTAGCGGGCACAGATACGCAGTATTTT.

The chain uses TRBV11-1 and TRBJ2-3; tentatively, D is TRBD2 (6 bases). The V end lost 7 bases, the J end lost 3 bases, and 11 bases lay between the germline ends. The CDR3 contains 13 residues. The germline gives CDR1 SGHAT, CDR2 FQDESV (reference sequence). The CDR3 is CASNVRGTDTQYF. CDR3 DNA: TGTGCCAGCAACGTACGGGGGACAGATACGCAGTATTTT. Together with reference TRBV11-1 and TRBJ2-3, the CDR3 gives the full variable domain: EAEVAQSPRYKITEKSQAVAFWCDPISGHATLYWYRQILGQGPELLVQFQDESVVDDSQLPKDRFSAERLKGVDSTLKIQPAELGDSAMYLCASNVRGTDTQYFGPGTRLTVL.

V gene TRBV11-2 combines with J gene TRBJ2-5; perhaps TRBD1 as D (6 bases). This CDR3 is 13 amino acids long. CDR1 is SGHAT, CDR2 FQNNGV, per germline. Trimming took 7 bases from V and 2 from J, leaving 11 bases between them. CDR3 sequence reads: CASKVTGQETQYF. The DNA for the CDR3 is TGTGCCAGCAAGGTCACAGGGCAAGAGACCCAGTACTTC.

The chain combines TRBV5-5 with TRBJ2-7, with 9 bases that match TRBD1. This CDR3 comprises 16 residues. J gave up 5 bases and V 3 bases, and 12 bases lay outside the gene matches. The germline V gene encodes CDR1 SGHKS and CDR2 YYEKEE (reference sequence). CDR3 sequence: CASSWGVGTGSHEQYF. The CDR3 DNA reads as TGTGCCAGCAGCTGGGGGGTAGGGACAGGGTCCCACGAGCAGTACTTC.

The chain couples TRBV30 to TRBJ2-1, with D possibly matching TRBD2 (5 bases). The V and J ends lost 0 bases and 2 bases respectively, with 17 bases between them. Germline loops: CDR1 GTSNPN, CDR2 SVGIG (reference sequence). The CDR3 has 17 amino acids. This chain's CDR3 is CAWSVVSGRKTYNEQFF. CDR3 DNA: TGTGCCTGGAGTGTGGTGAGCGGCCGAAAGACCTACAATGAGCAGTTCTTC. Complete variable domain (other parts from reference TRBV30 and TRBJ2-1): SQTIHQWPATLVQPVGSPLSLECTVEGTSNPNLYWYRQAAGRGLQLLFYSVGIGQISSEVPQNLSASRPQDRQFILSSKKLLLSDSGFYLCAWSVVSGRKTYNEQFFGPGTRLTVL.

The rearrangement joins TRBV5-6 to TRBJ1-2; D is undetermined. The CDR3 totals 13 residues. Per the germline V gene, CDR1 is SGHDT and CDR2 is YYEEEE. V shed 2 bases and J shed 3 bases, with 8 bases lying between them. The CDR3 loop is CASSLGGHYGYTF. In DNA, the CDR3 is TGTGCCAGCAGCTTAGGAGGACACTATGGCTACACCTTC.

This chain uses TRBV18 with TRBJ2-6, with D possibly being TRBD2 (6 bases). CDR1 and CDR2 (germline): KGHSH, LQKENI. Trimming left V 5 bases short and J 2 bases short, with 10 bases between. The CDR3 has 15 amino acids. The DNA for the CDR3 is TGTGCCAGCTCAGCGACGGGGGCTGGGGCCAACGTCCTGACTTTC. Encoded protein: CASSATGAGANVLTF.